A selection of T cell receptor beta chains follows, all from one sample in a study of T-cell memory formation after mild COVID-19. TCRdb re-analysed the 5' RACE reads in MiXCR, keeping a single row per CDR3 protein. The sample records roughly 350,000 distinct CDR3 sequences, roughly 21% being singletons. The sample was PBMCs or a T cell subset sorted from them (not recorded which). These receptors were obtained from an adult woman who had mild COVID-19 (a few samples of this study predate the infection). Cell type and time point are not known. Each CDR3 is given with its conserved first and last residue. The D gene is left open where the match is weak. A row's size may be missing; if present it is once, few, many or a size class.

>15|TRBD1|few|TRBV4-1|TRBJ2-7
TGCGCCAGCAGCCGAGAGGGACAGGGGAACTACGAGCAGTACTTC
CASSREGQGNYEQYF
>13|NA|NA|TRBV20-1|TRBJ1-2
TGCAGTGCCCCATTCAGCCCTGTCGGGGGCTACACCTTC
CSAPFSPVGGYTF
>15|NA|NA|TRBV28|TRBJ2-3
TGTGCCAGTAGTAGACAGTCATATAGCACAGATACGCAGTATTTT
CASSRQSYSTDTQYF
>14|TRBD1|NA|TRBV5-4|TRBJ2-5
TGTGCCACACAGCCCGACAGGGGGCTGGAGACCCAGTACTTC
CATQPDRGLETQYF
>13|NA|few|TRBV7-9|TRBJ1-2
TGTGCCAGCAGCCCCAGGGACAACTATGGCTACACCTTC
CASSPRDNYGYTF
>15|TRBD2|few|TRBV27|TRBJ2-7
TGTGCCAGCAGTCCCAGCGGGAAAGGTGTCTACGAGCAGTACTTC
CASSPSGKGVYEQYF
>13|NA|NA|TRBV12-3/TRBV12-4|TRBJ1-1
TGTGCCAGCAGAGATTCCAGGAACACTGAAGCTTTCTTT
CASRDSRNTEAFF
>12|NA|NA|TRBV6-2/TRBV6-3|TRBJ2-7
TGTGCCAGCAAGCCTAGCATTTACGAGCAGTACTTC
CASKPSIYEQYF
>15|NA|few|TRBV7-6|TRBJ2-3
TGTGCCAGCAGCTTAGATACCTATTCCACAGATACGCAGTATTTT
CASSLDTYSTDTQYF
>17|TRBD1|NA|TRBV19|TRBJ1-5
TGTGCCAGTAGTGTTGACAGGGGAGTCGTAGGCAATCAGCCCCAGCATTTT
CASSVDRGVVGNQPQHF
>13|NA|NA|TRBV11-2|TRBJ1-2
TGTGCCAGCAGTCAACTTATAGAGTATGGCTACACCTTC
CASSQLIEYGYTF
>14|NA|NA|TRBV5-1|TRBJ2-1
TGCGCCAGCACCCAACAGGGAGGGCGGGGTGAGCAGTTCTTC
CASTQQGGRGEQFF
>12|TRBD2|few|TRBV3-1|TRBJ2-7
TGTGCCAGCAGCGAAAACATTGGGAGGGCGTACTTC
CASSENIGRAYF
>16|TRBD2|NA|TRBV11-2|TRBJ2-5
TGTGCCAGCAGCTTGGGACGGGGGGGAACCCTATTGGCCCAGTACTTC
CASSLGRGGTLLAQYF
>11|NA|NA|TRBV3-1|TRBJ2-2
TGTGCCAGCAGCCTCGAGGGGGAGCTGTTTTTT
CASSLEGELFF
>17|TRBD1|few|TRBV19|TRBJ2-5
TGTGCCAGTAGTAACCTCTTGGCCAGGGGGCTGCGAGAGACCCAGTACTTC
CASSNLLARGLRETQYF
>15|TRBD2|few|TRBV4-1|TRBJ2-5
TGCGCCAGCAGCCAAGGGCCGGGGGGGCCGGAGACCCAGTACTTC
CASSQGPGGPETQYF
>16|TRBD1|few|TRBV7-2|TRBJ1-3
TGTGCCAGCAGCTTTGGCCAGGGGGGATCTGGAAACACCATATATTTT
CASSFGQGGSGNTIYF
>12|NA|many|TRBV5-1|TRBJ1-2
TGCGCCAGCAGTGAGCTCGGCGTCGGCTACACCTTC
CASSELGVGYTF
>16|TRBD2|NA|TRBV7-8|TRBJ2-1
TGTGCCAGCAGCTCTATAGCGGGAGTATCCTACAATGAGCAGTTCTTC
CASSSIAGVSYNEQFF
>17|TRBD2|NA|TRBV14|TRBJ2-3
TGTGCCAGCAGCCAAGGATGGACTAGCGGGAGCACAGATACGCAGTATTTT
CASSQGWTSGSTDTQYF
>19|TRBD2|NA|TRBV15|TRBJ2-3
TGTGCCACCAGCAGAGAAGGCGGGCCTAGCGGGGTTCGCACAGATACGCAGTATTTT
CATSREGGPSGVRTDTQYF
>14|NA|few|TRBV3-1|TRBJ1-5
TGTGCCAGCAGCAAAGGGGTAGGCAATCAGCCCCAGCATTTT
CASSKGVGNQPQHF
>13|NA|NA|TRBV5-6|TRBJ2-1
TGTGCCAGCAGCCCGACAGGCCAGTCCAGGCAGTTCTTC
CASSPTGQSRQFF
>10|NA|few|TRBV21-1|TRBJ1-2
TGTGCCAGCAGCGGCAAAGGGCCTCGCTTC
CASSGKGPRF
>15|NA|NA|TRBV6-5|TRBJ2-6
TGTGCCAGCAGTTATGTGCGGTCTGGGGCCAACGTCCTGACTTTC
CASSYVRSGANVLTF
>16|TRBD2|NA|TRBV7-9|TRBJ2-5
TGTGCCAGCAGCCCAACTGGGACTAGCGGGGAGGAGACCCAGTACTTC
CASSPTGTSGEETQYF